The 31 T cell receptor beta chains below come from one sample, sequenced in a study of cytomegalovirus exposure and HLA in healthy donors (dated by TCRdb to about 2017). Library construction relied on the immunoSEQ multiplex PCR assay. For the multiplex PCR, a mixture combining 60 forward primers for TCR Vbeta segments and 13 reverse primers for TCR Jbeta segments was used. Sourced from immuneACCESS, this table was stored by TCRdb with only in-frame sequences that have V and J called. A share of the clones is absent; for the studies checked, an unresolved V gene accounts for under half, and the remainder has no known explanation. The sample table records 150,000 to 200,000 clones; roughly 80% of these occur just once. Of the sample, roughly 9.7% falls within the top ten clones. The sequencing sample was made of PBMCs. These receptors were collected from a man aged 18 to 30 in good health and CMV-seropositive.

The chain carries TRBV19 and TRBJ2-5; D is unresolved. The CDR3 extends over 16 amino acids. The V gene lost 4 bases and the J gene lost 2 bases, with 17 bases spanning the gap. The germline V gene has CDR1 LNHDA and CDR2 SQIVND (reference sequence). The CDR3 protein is CASSNIRDLGQETQYF. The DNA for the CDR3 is TGTGCCAGTAGTAATATCCGAGACTTAGGTCAAGAGACCCAGTACTTC.

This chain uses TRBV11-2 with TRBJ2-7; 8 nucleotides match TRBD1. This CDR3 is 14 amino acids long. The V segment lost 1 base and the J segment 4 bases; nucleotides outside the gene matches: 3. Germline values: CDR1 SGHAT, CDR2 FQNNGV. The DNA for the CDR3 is TGTGCCAGCAGCTTAGGACAGGGGACGTACGAGCAGTACTTC. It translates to CASSLGQGTYEQYF.

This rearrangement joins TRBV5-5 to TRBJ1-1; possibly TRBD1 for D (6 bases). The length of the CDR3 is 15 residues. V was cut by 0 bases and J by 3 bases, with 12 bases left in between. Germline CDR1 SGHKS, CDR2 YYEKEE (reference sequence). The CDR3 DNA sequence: TGTGCCAGCAGCTTGGGGACAGCCGAATACACTGAAGCTTTCTTT. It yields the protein CASSLGTAEYTEAFF.

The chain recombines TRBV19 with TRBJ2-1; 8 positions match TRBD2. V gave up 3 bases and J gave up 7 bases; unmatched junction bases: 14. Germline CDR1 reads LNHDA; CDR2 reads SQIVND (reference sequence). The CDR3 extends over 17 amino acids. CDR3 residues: CASSMGYGTRAVNEQFF. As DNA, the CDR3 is TGTGCCAGTAGTATGGGATACGGGACTAGGGCCGTAAATGAGCAGTTCTTC.

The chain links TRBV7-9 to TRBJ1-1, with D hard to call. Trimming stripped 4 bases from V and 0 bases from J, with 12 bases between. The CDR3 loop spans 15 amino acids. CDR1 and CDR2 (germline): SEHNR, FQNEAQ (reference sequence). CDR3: CASSSREDMNTEAFF. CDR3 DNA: TGTGCCAGCAGCTCCCGCGAAGACATGAACACTGAAGCTTTCTTT.

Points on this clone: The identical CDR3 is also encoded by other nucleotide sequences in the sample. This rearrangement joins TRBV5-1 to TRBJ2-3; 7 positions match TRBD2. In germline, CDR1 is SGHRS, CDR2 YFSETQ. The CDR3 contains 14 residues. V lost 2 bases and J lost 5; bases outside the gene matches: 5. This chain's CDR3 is CASSFGLVGDTQYF. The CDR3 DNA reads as TGCGCCAGCAGCTTCGGACTAGTGGGAGATACGCAGTATTTT.

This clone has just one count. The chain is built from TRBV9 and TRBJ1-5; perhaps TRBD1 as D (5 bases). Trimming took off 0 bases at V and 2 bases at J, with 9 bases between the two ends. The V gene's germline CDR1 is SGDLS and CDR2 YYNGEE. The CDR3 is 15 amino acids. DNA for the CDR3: TGTGCCAGCAGCGTAGAGGGGCTGGGCAATCAGCCCCAGCATTTT. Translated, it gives CASSVEGLGNQPQHF.

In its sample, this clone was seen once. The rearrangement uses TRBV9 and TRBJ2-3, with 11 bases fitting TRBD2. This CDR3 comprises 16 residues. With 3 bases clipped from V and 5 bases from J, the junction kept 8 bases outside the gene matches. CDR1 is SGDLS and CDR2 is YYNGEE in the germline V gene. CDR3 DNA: TGTGCCAGCAGCGCCAGACTAGCGGGGACGGTAGATACGCAGTATTTT. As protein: CASSARLAGTVDTQYF.

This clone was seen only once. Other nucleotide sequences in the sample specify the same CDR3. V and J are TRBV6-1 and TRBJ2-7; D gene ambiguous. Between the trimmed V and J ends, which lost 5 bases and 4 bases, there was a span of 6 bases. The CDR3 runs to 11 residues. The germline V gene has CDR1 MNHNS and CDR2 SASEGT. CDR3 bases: TGTGCCAGCAGTCCTTCTTACGAGCAGTACTTC. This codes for CASSPSYEQYF.

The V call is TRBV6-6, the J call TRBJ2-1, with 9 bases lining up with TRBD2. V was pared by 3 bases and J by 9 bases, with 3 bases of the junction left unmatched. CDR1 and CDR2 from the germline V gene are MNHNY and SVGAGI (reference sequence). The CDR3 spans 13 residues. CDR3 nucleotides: TGTGCCAGCAGTTATACTAGCGGGCTTGAGCAGTTCTTC. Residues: CASSYTSGLEQFF.

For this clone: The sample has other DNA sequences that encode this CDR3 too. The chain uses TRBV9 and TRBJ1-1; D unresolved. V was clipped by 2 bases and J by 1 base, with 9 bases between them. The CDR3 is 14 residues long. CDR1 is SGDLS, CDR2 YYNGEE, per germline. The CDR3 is CASSVTAGNTEAFF. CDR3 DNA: TGTGCCAGCAGCGTGACGGCGGGGAACACTGAAGCTTTCTTT.

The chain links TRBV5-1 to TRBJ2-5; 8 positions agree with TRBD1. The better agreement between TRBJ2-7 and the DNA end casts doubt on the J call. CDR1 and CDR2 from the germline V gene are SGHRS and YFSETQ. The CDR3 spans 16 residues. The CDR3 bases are TGCGCCAGCAGCTTGCAAGGACAGGGTACCTCCTACGAGCAGTACTTC. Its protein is CASSLQGQGTSYEQYF.

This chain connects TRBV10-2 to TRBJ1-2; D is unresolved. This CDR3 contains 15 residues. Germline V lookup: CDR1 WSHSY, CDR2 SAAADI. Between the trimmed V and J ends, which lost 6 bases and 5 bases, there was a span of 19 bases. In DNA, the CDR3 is TGCGCCAGCAGGGGGAGGACGGAGGTCGTTTATGGCTACACCTTC. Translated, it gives CASRGRTEVVYGYTF.

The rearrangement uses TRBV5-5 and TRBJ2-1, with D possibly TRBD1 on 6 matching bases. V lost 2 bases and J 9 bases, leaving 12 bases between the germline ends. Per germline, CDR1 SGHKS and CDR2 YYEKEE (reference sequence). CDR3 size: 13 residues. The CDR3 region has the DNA TGTGCCAGCAGCTTCAGGGGCCAGGGTGAGCAGTTCTTC. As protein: CASSFRGQGEQFF.

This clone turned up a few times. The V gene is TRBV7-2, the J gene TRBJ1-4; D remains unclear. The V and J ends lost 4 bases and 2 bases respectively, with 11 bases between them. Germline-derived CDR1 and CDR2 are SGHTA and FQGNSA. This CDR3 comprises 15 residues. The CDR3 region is CASSSHYLTNEKLFF. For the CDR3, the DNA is TGTGCCAGCAGCTCCCACTATTTGACTAATGAAAAACTGTTTTTT.

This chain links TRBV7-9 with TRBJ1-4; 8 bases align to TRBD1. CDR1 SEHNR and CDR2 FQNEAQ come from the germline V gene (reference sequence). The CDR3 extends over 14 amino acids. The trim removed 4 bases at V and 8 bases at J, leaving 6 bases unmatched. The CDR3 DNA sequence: TGTGCCAGCAGCTCCGACAGGGGACGGGAAAAACTGTTTTTT. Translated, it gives CASSSDRGREKLFF.

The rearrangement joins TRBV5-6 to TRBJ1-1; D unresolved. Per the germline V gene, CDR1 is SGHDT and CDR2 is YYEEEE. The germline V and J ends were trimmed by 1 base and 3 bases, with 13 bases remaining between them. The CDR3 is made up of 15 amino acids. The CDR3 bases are TGTGCCAGCAGCTTGAGCGGGTTCGTGGACACTGAAGCTTTCTTT. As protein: CASSLSGFVDTEAFF.

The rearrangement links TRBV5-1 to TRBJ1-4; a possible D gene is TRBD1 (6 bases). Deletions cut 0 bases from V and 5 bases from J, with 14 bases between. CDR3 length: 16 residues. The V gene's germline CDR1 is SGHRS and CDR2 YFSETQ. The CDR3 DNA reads TGCGCCAGCAGCTTGGGTGCGGGGGCAAGGAATGAAAAACTGTTTTTT. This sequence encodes CASSLGAGARNEKLFF.

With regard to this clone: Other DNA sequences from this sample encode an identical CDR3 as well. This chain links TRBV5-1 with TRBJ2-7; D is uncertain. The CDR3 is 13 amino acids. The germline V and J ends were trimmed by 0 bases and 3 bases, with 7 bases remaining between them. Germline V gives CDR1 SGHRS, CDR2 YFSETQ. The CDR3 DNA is TGCGCCAGCAGCTTGGCCCAGAACTACGAGCAGTACTTC. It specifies CASSLAQNYEQYF.

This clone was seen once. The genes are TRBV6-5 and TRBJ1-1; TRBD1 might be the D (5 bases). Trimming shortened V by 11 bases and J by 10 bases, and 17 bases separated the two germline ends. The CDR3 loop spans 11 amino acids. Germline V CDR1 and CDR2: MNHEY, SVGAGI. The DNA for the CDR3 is TGTGCCGCCACCGGGGGTAACGGAGCTTTCTTT. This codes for CAATGGNGAFF.

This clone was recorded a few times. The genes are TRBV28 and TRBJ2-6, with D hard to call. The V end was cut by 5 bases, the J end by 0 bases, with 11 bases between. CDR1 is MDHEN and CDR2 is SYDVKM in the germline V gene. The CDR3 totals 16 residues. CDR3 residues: CASSPFRVSGANVLTF. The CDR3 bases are TGTGCCAGCAGTCCCTTCCGGGTCTCTGGGGCCAACGTCCTGACTTTC.

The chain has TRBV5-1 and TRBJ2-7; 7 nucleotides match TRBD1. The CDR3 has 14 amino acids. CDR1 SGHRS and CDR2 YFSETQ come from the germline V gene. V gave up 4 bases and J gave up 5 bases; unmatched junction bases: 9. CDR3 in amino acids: CASSLGTAKNEQYF. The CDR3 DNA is TGCGCCAGCAGCCTCGGGACAGCTAAGAACGAGCAGTACTTC. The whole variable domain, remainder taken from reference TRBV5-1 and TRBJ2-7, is KAGVTQTPRYLIKTRGQQVTLSCSPISGHRSVSWYQQTPGQGLQFLFEYFSETQRNKGNFPGRFSGRQFSNSRSEMNVSTLELGDSALYLCASSLGTAKNEQYFGPGTRLTVT.

The CDR3 nucleotides are TGTGCCAGCCTGAGGGGGGGGGAACCCAAGAAGCAGTTCTTC. Its protein product is CASLRGGEPKKQFF. This chain connects TRBV2 to TRBJ2-1; TRBD2 is a possible D gene (7 bases). Trimming removed 8 bases at V and 11 bases at J, with 22 bases between. Germline-derived CDR1 and CDR2 are SNHLY and FYNNEI. The CDR3 has 14 residues.

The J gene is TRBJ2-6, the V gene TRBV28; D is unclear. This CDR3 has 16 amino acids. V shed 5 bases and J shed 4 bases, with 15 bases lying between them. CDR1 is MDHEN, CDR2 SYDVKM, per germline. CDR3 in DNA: TGTGCCAGCAGTCCCCTAGGTGATGCGGGGGCCAACGTCCTGACTTTC. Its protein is CASSPLGDAGANVLTF.

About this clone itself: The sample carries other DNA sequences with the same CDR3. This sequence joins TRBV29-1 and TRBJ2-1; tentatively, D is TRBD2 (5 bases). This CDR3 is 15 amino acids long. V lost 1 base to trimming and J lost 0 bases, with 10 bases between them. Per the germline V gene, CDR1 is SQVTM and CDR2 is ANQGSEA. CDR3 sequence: CSVEVWESSYNEQFF. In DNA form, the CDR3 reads TGCAGCGTTGAAGTGTGGGAGAGCTCCTACAATGAGCAGTTCTTC.

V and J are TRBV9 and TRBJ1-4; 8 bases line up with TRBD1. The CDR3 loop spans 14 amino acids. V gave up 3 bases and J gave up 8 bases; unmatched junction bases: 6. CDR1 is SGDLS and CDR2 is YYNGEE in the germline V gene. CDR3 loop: CASSADRDREKLFF. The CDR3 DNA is TGTGCCAGCAGCGCGGACAGGGACCGCGAAAAACTGTTTTTT.

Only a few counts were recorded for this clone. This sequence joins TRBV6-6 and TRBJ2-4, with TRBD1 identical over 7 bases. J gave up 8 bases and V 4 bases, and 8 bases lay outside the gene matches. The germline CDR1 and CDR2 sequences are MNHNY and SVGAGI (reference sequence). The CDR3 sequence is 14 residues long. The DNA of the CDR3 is TGTGCCAGCAGTTCGCGGACAGGTAGTGACATTCAGTACTTC. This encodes CASSSRTGSDIQYF.

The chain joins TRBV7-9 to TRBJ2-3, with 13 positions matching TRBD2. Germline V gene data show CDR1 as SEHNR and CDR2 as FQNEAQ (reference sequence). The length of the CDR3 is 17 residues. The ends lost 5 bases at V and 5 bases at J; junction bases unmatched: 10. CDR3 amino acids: CASSPQTGTSGKDTQYF. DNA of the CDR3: TGTGCCAGCAGCCCACAAACCGGGACTAGCGGGAAAGATACGCAGTATTTT.

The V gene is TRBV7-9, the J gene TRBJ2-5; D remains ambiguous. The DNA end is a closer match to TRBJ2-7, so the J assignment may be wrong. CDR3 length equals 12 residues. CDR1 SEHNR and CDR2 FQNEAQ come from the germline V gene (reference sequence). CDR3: CASSLVDYEQYF. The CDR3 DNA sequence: TGTGCCAGCAGCTTAGTTGACTACGAGCAGTACTTC.

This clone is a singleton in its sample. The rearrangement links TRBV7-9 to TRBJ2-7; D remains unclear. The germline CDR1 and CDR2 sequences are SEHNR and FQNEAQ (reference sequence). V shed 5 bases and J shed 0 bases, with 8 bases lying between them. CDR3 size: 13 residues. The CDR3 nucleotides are TGTGCCAGCAGCCCCTACGCCTCCTACGAGCAGTACTTC. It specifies CASSPYASYEQYF.

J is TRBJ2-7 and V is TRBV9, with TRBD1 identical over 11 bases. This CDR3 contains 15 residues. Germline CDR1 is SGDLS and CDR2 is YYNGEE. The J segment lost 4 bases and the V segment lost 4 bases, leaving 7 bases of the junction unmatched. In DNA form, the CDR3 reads TGTGCCAGCAGCAATACCGGGACAGGGGGATACGAGCAGTACTTC. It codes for CASSNTGTGGYEQYF.